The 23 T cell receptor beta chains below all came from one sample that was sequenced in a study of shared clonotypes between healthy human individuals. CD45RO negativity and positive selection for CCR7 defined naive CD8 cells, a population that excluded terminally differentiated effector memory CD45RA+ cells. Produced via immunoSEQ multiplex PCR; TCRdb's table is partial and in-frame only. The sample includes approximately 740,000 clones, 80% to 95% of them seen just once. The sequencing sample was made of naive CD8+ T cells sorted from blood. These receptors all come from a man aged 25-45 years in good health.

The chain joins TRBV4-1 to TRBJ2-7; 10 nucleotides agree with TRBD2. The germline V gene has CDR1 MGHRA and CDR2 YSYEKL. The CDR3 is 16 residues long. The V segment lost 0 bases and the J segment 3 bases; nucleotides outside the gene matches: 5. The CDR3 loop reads CASSQDPSGSFYEQYF. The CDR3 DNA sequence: TGCGCCAGCAGCCAAGATCCTAGCGGGAGTTTCTACGAGCAGTACTTC.

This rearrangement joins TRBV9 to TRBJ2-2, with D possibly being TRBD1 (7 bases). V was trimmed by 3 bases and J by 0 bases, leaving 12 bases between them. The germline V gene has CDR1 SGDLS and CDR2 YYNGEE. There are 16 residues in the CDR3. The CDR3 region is CASSETGTPNTGELFF. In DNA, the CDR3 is TGTGCCAGCAGCGAGACAGGGACTCCGAACACCGGGGAGCTGTTTTTT.

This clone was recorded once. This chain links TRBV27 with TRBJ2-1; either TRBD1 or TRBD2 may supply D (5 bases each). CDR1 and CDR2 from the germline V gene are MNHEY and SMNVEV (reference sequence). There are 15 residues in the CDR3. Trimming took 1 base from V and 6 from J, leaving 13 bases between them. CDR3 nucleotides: TGTGCCAGCAGTTTATTGGGGGAGTGGGGCAATGAGCAGTTCTTC. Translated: CASSLLGEWGNEQFF.

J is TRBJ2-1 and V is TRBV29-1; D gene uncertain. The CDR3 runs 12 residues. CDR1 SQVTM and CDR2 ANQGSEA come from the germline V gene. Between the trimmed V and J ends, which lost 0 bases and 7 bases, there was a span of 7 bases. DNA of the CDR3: TGCAGCGTTGAAGAACTTGCGAATGAGCAGTTCTTC. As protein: CSVEELANEQFF.

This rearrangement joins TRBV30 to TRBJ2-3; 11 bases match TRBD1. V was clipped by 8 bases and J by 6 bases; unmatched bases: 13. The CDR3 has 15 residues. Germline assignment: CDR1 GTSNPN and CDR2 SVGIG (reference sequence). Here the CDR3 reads CAGFPGQGVRDTQYF. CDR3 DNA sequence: TGTGCCGGATTTCCGGGACAGGGGGTCAGGGATACGCAGTATTTT.

CDR3 DNA: TGTGCCAGCAGCCATTACGTTCGGGAGGTTGACGAGCAGTACTTC. Encoded protein: CASSHYVREVDEQYF. V usage is TRBV6-6 and J usage is TRBJ2-7; 7 bases agree with TRBD2. V lost 6 bases to trimming and J lost 5 bases; unmatched junction nucleotides: 13. CDR1 MNHNY and CDR2 SVGAGI come from the germline V gene (reference sequence). This CDR3 contains 15 residues.

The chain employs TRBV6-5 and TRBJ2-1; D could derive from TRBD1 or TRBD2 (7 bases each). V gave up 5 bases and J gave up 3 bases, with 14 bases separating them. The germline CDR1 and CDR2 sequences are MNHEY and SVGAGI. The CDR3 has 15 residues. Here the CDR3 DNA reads TGTGCCAGCAGTCCTAAGCGGGACAGCTACAATGAGCAGTTCTTC. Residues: CASSPKRDSYNEQFF.

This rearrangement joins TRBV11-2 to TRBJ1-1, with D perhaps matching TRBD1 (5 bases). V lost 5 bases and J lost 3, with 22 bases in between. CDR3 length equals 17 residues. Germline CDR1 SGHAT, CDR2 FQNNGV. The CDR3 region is CASSRGGGFGSYTEAFF. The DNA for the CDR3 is TGTGCCAGCAGCCGTGGGGGAGGTTTTGGTTCGTACACTGAAGCTTTCTTT.

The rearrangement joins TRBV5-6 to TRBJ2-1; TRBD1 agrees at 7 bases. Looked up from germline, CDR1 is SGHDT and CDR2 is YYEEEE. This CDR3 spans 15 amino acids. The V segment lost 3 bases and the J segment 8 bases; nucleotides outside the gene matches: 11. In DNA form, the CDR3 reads TGTGCCAGCAGCTCCACCGGGACAGAACTGGATGAGCAGTTCTTC. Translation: CASSSTGTELDEQFF.

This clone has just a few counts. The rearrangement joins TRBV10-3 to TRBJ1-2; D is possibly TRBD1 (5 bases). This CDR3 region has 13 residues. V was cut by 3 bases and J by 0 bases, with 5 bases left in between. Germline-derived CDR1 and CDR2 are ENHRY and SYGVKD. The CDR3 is CAISEQANYGYTF. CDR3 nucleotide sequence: TGTGCCATCAGTGAACAGGCTAACTATGGCTACACCTTC.

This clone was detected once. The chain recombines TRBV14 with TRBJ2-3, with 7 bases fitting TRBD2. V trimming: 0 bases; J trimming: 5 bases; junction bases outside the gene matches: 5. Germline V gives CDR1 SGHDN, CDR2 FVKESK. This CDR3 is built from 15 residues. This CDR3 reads CASSQEAGAQDTQYF. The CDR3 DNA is TGTGCCAGCAGCCAAGAGGCGGGAGCGCAAGATACGCAGTATTTT.

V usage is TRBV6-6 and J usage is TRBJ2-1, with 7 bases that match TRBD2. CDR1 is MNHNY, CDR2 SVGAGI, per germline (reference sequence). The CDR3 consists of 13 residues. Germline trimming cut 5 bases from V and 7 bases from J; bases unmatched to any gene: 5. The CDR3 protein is CASSINSGNEQFF. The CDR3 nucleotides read TGTGCCAGCAGTATCAATAGCGGGAATGAGCAGTTCTTC.

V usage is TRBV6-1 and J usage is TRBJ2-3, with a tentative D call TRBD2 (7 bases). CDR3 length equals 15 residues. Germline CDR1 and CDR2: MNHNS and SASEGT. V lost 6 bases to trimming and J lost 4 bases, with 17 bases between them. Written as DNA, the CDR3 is TGTGCCAGCAGCGTGGGTCGGGGGGCGGCAGATACGCAGTATTTT. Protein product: CASSVGRGAADTQYF.

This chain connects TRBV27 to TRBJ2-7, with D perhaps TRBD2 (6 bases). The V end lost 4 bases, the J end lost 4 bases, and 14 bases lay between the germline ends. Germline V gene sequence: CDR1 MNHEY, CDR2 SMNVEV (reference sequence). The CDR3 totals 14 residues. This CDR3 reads CASSSRDFEYEQYF. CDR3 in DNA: TGTGCCAGCAGTTCCCGGGACTTCGAGTACGAGCAGTACTTC.

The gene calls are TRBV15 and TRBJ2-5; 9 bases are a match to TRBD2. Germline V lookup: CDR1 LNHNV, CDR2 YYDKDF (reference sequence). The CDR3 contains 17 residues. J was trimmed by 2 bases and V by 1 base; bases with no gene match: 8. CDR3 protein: CATSRVHVAGDQETQYF. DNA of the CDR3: TGTGCCACCAGCAGAGTCCATGTAGCGGGAGATCAAGAGACCCAGTACTTC.

CDR3 protein: CASSLSRVGFMETGELFF. The CDR3 DNA sequence: TGTGCCAGCAGCTTGTCCAGGGTCGGGTTTATGGAAACCGGGGAGCTGTTTTTT. The chain uses TRBV5-5 and TRBJ2-2, with D possibly being TRBD1 (5 bases). Looked up from germline, CDR1 is SGHKS and CDR2 is YYEKEE (reference sequence). V dropped 1 base and J dropped 5 bases, with 21 bases sitting between them. The CDR3 consists of 18 residues.

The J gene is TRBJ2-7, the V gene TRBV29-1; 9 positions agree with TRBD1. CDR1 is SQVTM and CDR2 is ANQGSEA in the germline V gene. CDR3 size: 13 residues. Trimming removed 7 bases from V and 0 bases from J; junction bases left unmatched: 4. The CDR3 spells CSARQGGSYEQYF. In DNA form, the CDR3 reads TGCAGCGCCAGACAGGGGGGCTCCTACGAGCAGTACTTC.

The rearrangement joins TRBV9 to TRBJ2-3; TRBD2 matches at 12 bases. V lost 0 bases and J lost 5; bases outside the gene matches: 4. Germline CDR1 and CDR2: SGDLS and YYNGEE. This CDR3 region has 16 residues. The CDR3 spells CASSVELAGGIDTQYF. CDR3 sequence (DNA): TGTGCCAGCAGCGTAGAACTAGCGGGAGGAATAGATACGCAGTATTTT.

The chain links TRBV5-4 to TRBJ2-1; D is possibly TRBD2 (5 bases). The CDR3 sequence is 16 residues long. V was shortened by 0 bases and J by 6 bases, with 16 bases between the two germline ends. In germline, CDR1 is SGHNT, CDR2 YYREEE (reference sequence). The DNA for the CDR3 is TGTGCCAGCAGCTTGGCCTTTGCGGGTGCCGTCAATGAGCAGTTCTTC. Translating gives CASSLAFAGAVNEQFF.

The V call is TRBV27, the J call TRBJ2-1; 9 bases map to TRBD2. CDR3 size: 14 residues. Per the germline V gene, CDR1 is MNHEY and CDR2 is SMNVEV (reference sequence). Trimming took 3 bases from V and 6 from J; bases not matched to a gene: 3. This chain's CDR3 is CASSFAGGFNEQFF. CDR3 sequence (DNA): TGTGCCAGCAGTTTTGCGGGAGGGTTCAATGAGCAGTTCTTC.

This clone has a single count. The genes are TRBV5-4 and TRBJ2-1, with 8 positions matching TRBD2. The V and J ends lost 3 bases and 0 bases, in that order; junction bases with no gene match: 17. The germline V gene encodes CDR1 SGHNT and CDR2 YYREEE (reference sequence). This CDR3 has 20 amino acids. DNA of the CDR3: TGTGCCAGCAGCTCCGAAGGACCTAGCGGGCCAACTGGCTCCTACAATGAGCAGTTCTTC. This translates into CASSSEGPSGPTGSYNEQFF.

The CDR3: CASSYYGGTYEQYF. In DNA form, the CDR3 reads TGTGCCAGCAGTTACTACGGCGGAACCTACGAGCAGTACTTC. The chain recombines TRBV6-5 with TRBJ2-7; the D is unclear. The CDR3 sequence is 14 residues long. In germline, CDR1 is MNHEY, CDR2 SVGAGI. V was cut by 1 base and J by 2 bases, with 9 bases left in between.

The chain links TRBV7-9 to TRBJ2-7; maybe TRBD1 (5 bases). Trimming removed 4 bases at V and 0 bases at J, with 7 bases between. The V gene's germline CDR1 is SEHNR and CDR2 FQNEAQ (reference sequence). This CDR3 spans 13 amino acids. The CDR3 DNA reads TGTGCCAGCAGCTACAGGTACTCCTACGAGCAGTACTTC. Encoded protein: CASSYRYSYEQYF. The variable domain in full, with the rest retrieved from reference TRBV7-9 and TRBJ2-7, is DTGVSQNPRHKITKRGQNVTFRCDPISEHNRLYWYRQTLGQGPEFLTYFQNEAQLEKSRLLSDRFSAERPKGSFSTLEIQRTEQGDSAMYLCASSYRYSYEQYFGPGTRLTVT.